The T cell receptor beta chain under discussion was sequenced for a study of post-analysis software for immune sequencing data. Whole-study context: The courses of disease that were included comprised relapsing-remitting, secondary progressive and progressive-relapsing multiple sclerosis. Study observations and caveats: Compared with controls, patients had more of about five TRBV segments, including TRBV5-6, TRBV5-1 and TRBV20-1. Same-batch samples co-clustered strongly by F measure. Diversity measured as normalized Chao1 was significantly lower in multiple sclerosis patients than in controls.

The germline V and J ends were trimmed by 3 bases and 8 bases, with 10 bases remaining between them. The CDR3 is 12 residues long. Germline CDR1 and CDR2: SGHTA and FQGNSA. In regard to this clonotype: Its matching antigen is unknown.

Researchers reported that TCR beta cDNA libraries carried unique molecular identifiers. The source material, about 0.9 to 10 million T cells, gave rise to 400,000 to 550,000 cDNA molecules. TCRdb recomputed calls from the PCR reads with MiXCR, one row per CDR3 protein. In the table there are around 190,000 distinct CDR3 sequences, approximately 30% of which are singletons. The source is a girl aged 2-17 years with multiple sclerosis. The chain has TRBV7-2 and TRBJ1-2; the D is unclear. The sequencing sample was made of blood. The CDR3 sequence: CASSFGEDGYTF. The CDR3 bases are TGTGCCAGCAGCTTTGGAGAGGACGGCTACACCTTC. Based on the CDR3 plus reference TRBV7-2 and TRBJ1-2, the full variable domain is GAGVSQSPSNKVTEKGKDVELRCDPISGHTALYWYRQSLGQGLEFLIYFQGNSAPDKSGLPSDRFSAERTGGSVSTLTIQRTQQEDSAVYLCASSFGEDGYTFGSGTRLTVV.